The 18 T cell receptor beta chains in this list originate from one sample, sequenced in a study of shared clonotypes between healthy human individuals. The assay was immunoSEQ multiplex PCR, and TCRdb's table has in-frame clones only and misses some. In the table there are 600,000 to 750,000 clones, approximately 75% of which are singletons. Sequenced: memory CD4+ T cells sorted from blood. Subset here: CD45RA-negative fraction. The receptors were sampled from a woman in her 30s in good health.

The chain joins TRBV7-9 to TRBJ2-1, with 9 bases lining up with TRBD2. Germline V gene lookup returns CDR1 SEHNR and CDR2 FQNEAQ (reference sequence). There are 17 residues in the CDR3. Trimming at V came to 5 bases and at J to 0 bases, leaving 8 bases not matched to a gene. The CDR3 DNA reads TGTGCCAGCAGCATCGGACTAGCGACCCACTCCTACAATGAGCAGTTCTTC. Translation gives CASSIGLATHSYNEQFF.

J is TRBJ2-5 and V is TRBV30; 10 bases agree with TRBD2. The end of the DNA aligns better with TRBJ2-7, so the J call may be wrong. This CDR3 comprises 17 residues. The germline CDR1 and CDR2 sequences are GTSNPN and SVGIG (reference sequence). The CDR3, as DNA: TGTGCTCGGGAAGGGCCTAGCGGGAGAGGGGGTATGTACGAGCAGTACTTC. Protein: CAREGPSGRGGMYEQYF.

This clone was counted many times. This specimen includes other DNA sequences encoding the same CDR3. The chain has TRBV7-6 and TRBJ2-2; D is possibly TRBD2 (5 bases). V dropped 5 bases and J dropped 4 bases, with 14 bases sitting between them. This CDR3 comprises 15 residues. Germline CDR1 reads SGHVS; CDR2 reads FNYEAQ. The CDR3 DNA reads as TGTGCCAGCAGCCTTACTGGCGGGTCCACCGGGGAGCTGTTTTTT. Residues: CASSLTGGSTGELFF.

This chain links TRBV19 with TRBJ1-2; the D gene is possibly TRBD1 (5 bases). CDR3 length: 15 residues. Trimming removed 1 base from V and 4 bases from J, with 13 bases in between. CDR1 and CDR2 from the germline V gene are LNHDA and SQIVND (reference sequence). CDR3 in amino acids: CASSIVSGPSYGYTF. The CDR3 DNA reads TGTGCCAGTAGTATAGTGTCGGGACCCTCCTATGGCTACACCTTC. Complete variable domain (other parts from reference TRBV19 and TRBJ1-2): DGGITQSPKYLFRKEGQNVTLSCEQNLNHDAMYWYRQDPGQGLRLIYYSQIVNDFQKGDIAEGYSVSREKKESFPLTVTSAQKNPTAFYLCASSIVSGPSYGYTFGSGTRLTVV.

The rearrangement uses TRBV9 and TRBJ1-2, with D perhaps TRBD1 (6 bases). The CDR3 runs to 14 residues. Trimming stripped 4 bases from V and 4 bases from J, with 14 bases between. CDR1 is SGDLS and CDR2 is YYNGEE in the germline V gene. As DNA, the CDR3 is TGTGCCAGCAGCCCACAGGGAGGGGGCTATGGCTACACCTTC. The encoded protein is CASSPQGGGYGYTF.

This chain uses TRBV28 with TRBJ2-7, with 7 bases matching TRBD1. Germline V gives CDR1 MDHEN, CDR2 SYDVKM. V dropped 5 bases and J dropped 2; count of bases not matched to a gene: 9. CDR3 size: 15 residues. The CDR3 loop reads CASSLGNRGTYEQYF. The CDR3 DNA reads TGTGCCAGCAGTCTGGGTAACAGGGGCACCTACGAGCAGTACTTC.

The chain carries TRBV28 and TRBJ1-5; D remains unclear. CDR3 length: 13 amino acids. V shed 6 bases and J shed 5 bases, with 11 bases lying between them. Germline V gene lookup returns CDR1 MDHEN and CDR2 SYDVKM. CDR3 loop: CASSSQWDQPQHF. The DNA for the CDR3 is TGTGCCAGCAGCTCCCAATGGGATCAGCCCCAGCATTTT. Drawing the rest from reference TRBV28 and TRBJ1-5, the complete variable domain is DVKVTQSSRYLVKRTGEKVFLECVQDMDHENMFWYRQDPGLGLRLIYFSYDVKMKEKGDIPEGYSVSREKKERFSLILESASTNQTSMYLCASSSQWDQPQHFGDGTRLSIL.

DNA for the CDR3: TGTGCCAGCATCACAGGATCCAACACTGAAGCTTTCTTT. The encoded protein is CASITGSNTEAFF. This chain joins TRBV28 and TRBJ1-1; TRBD1 is a possible D gene (5 bases). This CDR3 has 13 residues. In germline, CDR1 is MDHEN, CDR2 SYDVKM. Trimming shortened V by 7 bases and J by 2 bases, and 11 bases separated the two germline ends.

The rearrangement uses TRBV5-1 and TRBJ1-4; TRBD1 is a possible D gene (5 bases). Trimming removed 4 bases at V and 7 bases at J, with 17 bases between. The CDR3 totals 15 residues. Germline loops: CDR1 SGHRS, CDR2 YFSETQ. The CDR3: CASSAAGLDGEKLFF. Written as DNA, the CDR3 is TGCGCCAGCAGCGCGGCAGGGTTAGACGGTGAAAAACTGTTTTTT.

A single count supports this clone. V is TRBV28 and J is TRBJ2-1, with 8 bases aligning to TRBD2. The germline CDR1 and CDR2 sequences are MDHEN and SYDVKM. This CDR3 has 14 amino acids. J gave up 7 bases and V 9 bases, and 11 bases lay outside the gene matches. Here the CDR3 DNA reads TGTGCCAGTTTAAGCGGGAGAATAGTAAATGAGCAGTTCTTC. Residues: CASLSGRIVNEQFF.

The table lists this clone with a few counts. The rearrangement links TRBV19 to TRBJ1-1; possibly TRBD1 for D (6 bases). In germline, CDR1 is LNHDA, CDR2 SQIVND (reference sequence). The CDR3 totals 13 residues. V lost 5 bases and J 6 bases, leaving 13 bases between the germline ends. CDR3 residues: CASSQGFNAEAFF. CDR3 DNA: TGTGCCAGTAGTCAGGGGTTTAACGCTGAAGCTTTCTTT.

This chain links TRBV4-2 with TRBJ1-4; D not resolved. Trimming removed 0 bases at V and 0 bases at J, with 11 bases between. From germline, CDR1 is LGHNA and CDR2 YNFKEQ. The length of the CDR3 is 17 residues. The CDR3 sequence: CASSQEPRISTNEKLFF. In DNA, the CDR3 is TGTGCCAGCAGCCAAGAACCCAGGATTTCAACTAATGAAAAACTGTTTTTT.

This clone came up once. The rearrangement uses TRBV4-1 and TRBJ2-5, with 9 bases fitting TRBD1. V shed 3 bases, J shed 5 bases, and the junction held 7 bases outside the gene matches. The CDR3 is 15 residues long. Germline values: CDR1 MGHRA, CDR2 YSYEKL. CDR3 coding DNA: TGCGCCAGCAGCCAGTACAGGGGGCGAGTGGAGACCCAGTACTTC. Translation gives CASSQYRGRVETQYF.

CDR3 bases: TGTGCCAGCAGTAATTCCGTAGCTCCCAATGAGCAGTTCTTC. Protein product: CASSNSVAPNEQFF. The genes are TRBV28 and TRBJ2-1, with D hard to call. V gave up 5 bases and J gave up 6 bases, with 14 bases separating them. The CDR3 extends over 14 amino acids. CDR1 and CDR2 (germline): MDHEN, SYDVKM.

In this sample, this clone turned up once. The chain carries TRBV7-9 and TRBJ1-2; D remains unclear. The CDR3 is made up of 14 amino acids. V was shortened by 5 bases and J by 2 bases, with 12 bases between the two germline ends. From germline, CDR1 is SEHNR and CDR2 FQNEAQ (reference sequence). As DNA, the CDR3 is TGTGCCAGCAGCCCTCGAGAGGGAAACTATGGCTACACCTTC. Protein: CASSPREGNYGYTF.

The chain employs TRBV5-5 and TRBJ2-7, with 8 bases aligning to TRBD1. The V segment lost 0 bases and the J segment 6 bases; nucleotides outside the gene matches: 8. Germline V gene sequence: CDR1 SGHKS, CDR2 YYEKEE (reference sequence). The length of the CDR3 is 15 residues. CDR3 protein: CASSLVLRTGREQYF. The CDR3 DNA is TGTGCCAGCAGCTTGGTCCTTCGGACAGGGCGCGAGCAGTACTTC. The variable domain in full, with the rest retrieved from reference TRBV5-5 and TRBJ2-7, is DAGVTQSPTHLIKTRGQQVTLRCSPISGHKSVSWYQQVLGQGPQFIFQYYEKEERGRGNFPDRFSARQFPNYSSELNVNALLLGDSALYLCASSLVLRTGREQYFGPGTRLTVT.

This clone was seen a handful of times. A single base separates this from a much larger clone, so it may be a read error. Other DNA sequences within the sample encode an identical CDR3. The V gene is TRBV14, the J gene TRBJ1-3, with D uncertain. Per the germline V gene, CDR1 is SGHDN and CDR2 is FVKESK. The CDR3 loop spans 13 amino acids. V was pared by 4 bases and J by 0 bases, with 4 bases between. The DNA of the CDR3 is TGTGCCAGCAGCCCTCACTCTGGAAACACCATATATTTT. Translated, it gives CASSPHSGNTIYF.

This clone was recorded at least ten times. This same CDR3 is encoded by further DNA sequences in the sample. The chain uses TRBV5-1 and TRBJ2-1; 10 bases align to TRBD2. Unmatched junction bases numbered 1, after V lost 0 bases and J lost 4 bases. CDR1 and CDR2 from the germline V gene are SGHRS and YFSETQ. The CDR3 runs to 15 residues. Here the CDR3 reads CASSLGTSGYNEQFF. The CDR3 nucleotides read TGCGCCAGCAGCTTGGGGACTAGCGGATACAATGAGCAGTTCTTC. Using reference TRBV5-1 and TRBJ2-1 for the parts outside the CDR3, the full variable domain is KAGVTQTPRYLIKTRGQQVTLSCSPISGHRSVSWYQQTPGQGLQFLFEYFSETQRNKGNFPGRFSGRQFSNSRSEMNVSTLELGDSALYLCASSLGTSGYNEQFFGPGTRLTVL.